The following is a TCR beta chain sequence with its context. The data were produced by immunoSEQ multiplex PCR, yet TCRdb's version contains in-frame clones alone and is incomplete. Here the sample spans roughly 300,000 clones, around 90% being singletons. With 3 bases clipped from V and 7 bases from J, the junction kept 11 bases outside the gene matches. The CDR3 extends over 17 amino acids. Germline values: CDR1 SGHTA, CDR2 FQGTGA. This specimen comes from a study of cytomegalovirus exposure and HLA in healthy donors. The sequencing input was PBMCs. The gene calls are TRBV7-3 and TRBJ2-1; 11 bases are a match to TRBD2. The sequence derives from a woman in her twenties or thirties in good health and CMV-seropositive. CDR3 DNA sequence: TGTGCCAGCAGCTTTACTAGCGGGAGTTCCCTCGGGAATGAGCAGTTCTTC. This encodes CASSFTSGSSLGNEQFF.